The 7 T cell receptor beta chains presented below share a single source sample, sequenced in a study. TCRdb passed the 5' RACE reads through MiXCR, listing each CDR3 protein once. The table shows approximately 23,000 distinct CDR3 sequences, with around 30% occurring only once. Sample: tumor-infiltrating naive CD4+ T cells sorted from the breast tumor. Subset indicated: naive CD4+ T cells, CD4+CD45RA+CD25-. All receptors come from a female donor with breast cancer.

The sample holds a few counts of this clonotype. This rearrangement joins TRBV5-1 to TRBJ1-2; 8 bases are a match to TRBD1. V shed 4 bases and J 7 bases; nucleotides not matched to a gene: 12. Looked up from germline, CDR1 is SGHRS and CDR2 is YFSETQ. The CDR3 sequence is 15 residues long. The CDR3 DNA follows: TGCGCCAGCAGCCCTGACAGGGGTGGGTCTGGTGGCTACACCTTC. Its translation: CASSPDRGGSGGYTF. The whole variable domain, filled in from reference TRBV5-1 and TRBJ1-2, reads KAGVTQTPRYLIKTRGQQVTLSCSPISGHRSVSWYQQTPGQGLQFLFEYFSETQRNKGNFPGRFSGRQFSNSRSEMNVSTLELGDSALYLCASSPDRGGSGGYTFGSGTRLTVV.

The chain's CDR3 is CASSSRTDGGYNEQFF. The CDR3 region has the DNA TGTGCCAGCAGCTCCCGGACGGACGGGGGATACAATGAGCAGTTCTTC. The chain has TRBV11-2 and TRBJ2-1; D is possibly TRBD2 (6 bases). The V gene's germline CDR1 is SGHAT and CDR2 FQNNGV. V was trimmed by 4 bases and J by 4 bases, leaving 17 bases between them. The CDR3 is made up of 16 amino acids.

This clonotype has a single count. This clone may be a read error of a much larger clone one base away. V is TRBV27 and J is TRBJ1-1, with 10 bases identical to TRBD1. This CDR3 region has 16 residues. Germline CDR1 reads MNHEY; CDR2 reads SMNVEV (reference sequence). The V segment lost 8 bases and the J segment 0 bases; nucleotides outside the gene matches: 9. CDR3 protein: CASGPDRGLMNTEAFF. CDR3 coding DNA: TGTGCCAGCGGGCCCGACAGGGGGCTAATGAACACTGAAGCTTTCTTT.

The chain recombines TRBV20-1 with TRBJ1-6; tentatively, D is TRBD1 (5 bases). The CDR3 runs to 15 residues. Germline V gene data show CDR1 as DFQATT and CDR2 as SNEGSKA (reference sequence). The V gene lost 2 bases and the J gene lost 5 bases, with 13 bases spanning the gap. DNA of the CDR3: TGCAGTGCTAGATCCGACAGTCCACATAATTCACCCCTCCACTTT. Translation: CSARSDSPHNSPLHF.

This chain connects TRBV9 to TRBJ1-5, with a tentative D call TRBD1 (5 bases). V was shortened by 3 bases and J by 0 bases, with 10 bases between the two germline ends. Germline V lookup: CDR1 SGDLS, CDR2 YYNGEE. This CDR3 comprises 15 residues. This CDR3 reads CASSETGGSNQPQHF. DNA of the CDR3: TGTGCCAGCAGCGAGACGGGGGGTAGCAATCAGCCCCAGCATTTT.

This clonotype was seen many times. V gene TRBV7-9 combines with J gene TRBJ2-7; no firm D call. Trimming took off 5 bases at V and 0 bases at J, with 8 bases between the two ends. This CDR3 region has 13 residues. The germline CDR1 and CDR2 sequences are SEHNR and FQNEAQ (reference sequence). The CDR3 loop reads CASSKDDSYEQYF. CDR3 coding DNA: TGTGCCAGCAGCAAGGACGACTCCTACGAGCAGTACTTC.

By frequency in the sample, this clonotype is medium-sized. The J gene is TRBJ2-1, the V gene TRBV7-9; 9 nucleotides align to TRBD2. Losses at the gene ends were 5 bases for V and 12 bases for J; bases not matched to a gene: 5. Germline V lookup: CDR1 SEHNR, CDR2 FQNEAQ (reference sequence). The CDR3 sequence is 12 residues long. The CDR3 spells CASSRGLAGQFF. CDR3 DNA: TGTGCCAGCAGCCGGGGACTAGCAGGGCAGTTCTTC.